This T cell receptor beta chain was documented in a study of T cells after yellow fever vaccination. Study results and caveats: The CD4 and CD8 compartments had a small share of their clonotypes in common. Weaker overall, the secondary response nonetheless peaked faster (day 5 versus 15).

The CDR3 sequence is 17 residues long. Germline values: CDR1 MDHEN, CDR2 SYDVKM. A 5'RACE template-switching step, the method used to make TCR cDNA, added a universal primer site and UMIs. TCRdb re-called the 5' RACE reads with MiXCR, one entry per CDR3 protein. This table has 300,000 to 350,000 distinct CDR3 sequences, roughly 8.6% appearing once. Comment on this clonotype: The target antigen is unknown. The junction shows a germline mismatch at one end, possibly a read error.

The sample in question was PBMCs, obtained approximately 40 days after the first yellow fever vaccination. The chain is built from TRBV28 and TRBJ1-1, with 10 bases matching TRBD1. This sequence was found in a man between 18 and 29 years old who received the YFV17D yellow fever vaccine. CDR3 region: CASSLWDRGKKNTEVFF. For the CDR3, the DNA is TGTGCCAGCAGTTTATGGGACAGGGGGAAAAAAAACACTGAAGTTTTCTTT.